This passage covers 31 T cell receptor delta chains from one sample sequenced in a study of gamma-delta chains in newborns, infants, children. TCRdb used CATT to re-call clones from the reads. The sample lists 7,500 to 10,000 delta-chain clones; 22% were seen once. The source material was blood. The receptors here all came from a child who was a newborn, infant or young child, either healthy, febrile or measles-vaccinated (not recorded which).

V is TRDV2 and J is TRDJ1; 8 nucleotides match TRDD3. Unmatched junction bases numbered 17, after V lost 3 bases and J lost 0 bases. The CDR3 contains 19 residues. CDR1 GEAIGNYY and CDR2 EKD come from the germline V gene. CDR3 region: CACDSLEGIQAGYTDKLIF. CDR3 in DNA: TGTGCCTGTGACTCCCTCGAGGGGATACAGGCTGGGTACACCGATAAACTCATCTTT.

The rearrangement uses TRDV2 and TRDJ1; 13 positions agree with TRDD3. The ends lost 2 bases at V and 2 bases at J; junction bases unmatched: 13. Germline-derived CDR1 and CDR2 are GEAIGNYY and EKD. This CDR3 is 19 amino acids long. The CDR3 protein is CACDSVLGDTRLLTDKLIF. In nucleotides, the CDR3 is TGTGCCTGTGACAGCGTACTGGGGGATACGCGTCTTTTGACCGATAAACTCATCTTT.

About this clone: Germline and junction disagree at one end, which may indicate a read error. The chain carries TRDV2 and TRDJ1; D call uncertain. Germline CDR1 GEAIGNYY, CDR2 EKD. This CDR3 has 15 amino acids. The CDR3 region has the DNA TGTGCCTGGGACACCCTTTCCACGTACACCGATAACCTCATCTTT. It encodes CAWDTLSTYTDNLIF.

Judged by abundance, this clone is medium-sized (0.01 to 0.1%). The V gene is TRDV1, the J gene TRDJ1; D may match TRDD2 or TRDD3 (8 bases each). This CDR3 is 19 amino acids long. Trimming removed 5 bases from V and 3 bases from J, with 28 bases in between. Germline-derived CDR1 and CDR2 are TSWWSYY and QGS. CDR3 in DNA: TGTGCTCTTGGGACCCCTCTCTTCCTACGAGGGATACGCTCCGATAAACTCATCTTT. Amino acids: CALGTPLFLRGIRSDKLIF.

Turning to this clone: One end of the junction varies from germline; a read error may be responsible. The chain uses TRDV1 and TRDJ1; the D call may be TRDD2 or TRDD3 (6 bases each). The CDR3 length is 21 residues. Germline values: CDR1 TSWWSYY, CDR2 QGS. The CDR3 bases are TGTGCTATTGGGGAAACTCCTACGTGTAGGGGGGAGACGATTGCGACCGATAACATCATCTTT. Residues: CAIGETPTCRGETIATDNIIF.

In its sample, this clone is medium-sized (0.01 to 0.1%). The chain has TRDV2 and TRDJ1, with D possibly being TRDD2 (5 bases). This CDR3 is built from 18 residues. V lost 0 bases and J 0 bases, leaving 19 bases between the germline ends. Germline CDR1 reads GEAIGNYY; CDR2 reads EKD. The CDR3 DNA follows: TGTGCCTGTGACACCGTAGGACCTTCGACGAAGTACACCGATAAACTCATCTTT. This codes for CACDTVGPSTKYTDKLIF.

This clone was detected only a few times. The CDR3 DNA reads TGTGCCTGTGACTACGTTCTAACTGGGGGACGAGACACCGATAAACTCATCTTT. Translated: CACDYVLTGGRDTDKLIF. This chain connects TRDV2 to TRDJ1; 9 bases are shared with TRDD3. CDR3 size: 18 residues. Trimming cost V 3 bases and J 0 bases; bases outside gene matches: 13. The germline gives CDR1 GEAIGNYY, CDR2 EKD.

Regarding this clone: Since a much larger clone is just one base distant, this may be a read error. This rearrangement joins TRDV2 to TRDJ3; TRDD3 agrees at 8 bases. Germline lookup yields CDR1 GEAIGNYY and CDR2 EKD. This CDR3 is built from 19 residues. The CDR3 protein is CARDTVGDPSSWDTRQMFF. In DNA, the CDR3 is TGTGCCCGTGACACGGTGGGGGATCCGAGCTCCTGGGACACCCGACAGATGTTTTTC.

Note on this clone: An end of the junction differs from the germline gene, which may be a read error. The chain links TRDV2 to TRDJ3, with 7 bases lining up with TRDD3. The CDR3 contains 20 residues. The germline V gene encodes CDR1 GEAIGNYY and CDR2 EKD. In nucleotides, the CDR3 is TGTGCCTGTGACGCTACTGGGGAGACACCGAGCTCCTGGGACACCCGAAAGATGTTTTTC. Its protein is CACDATGETPSSWDTRKMFF.

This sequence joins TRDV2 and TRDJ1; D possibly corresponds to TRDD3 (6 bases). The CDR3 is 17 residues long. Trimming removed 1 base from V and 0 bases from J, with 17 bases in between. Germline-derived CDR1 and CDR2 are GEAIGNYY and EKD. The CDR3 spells CACDTLSGVPYTDKLIF. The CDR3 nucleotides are TGTGCCTGTGACACGCTTTCTGGGGTCCCCTACACCGATAAACTCATCTTT.

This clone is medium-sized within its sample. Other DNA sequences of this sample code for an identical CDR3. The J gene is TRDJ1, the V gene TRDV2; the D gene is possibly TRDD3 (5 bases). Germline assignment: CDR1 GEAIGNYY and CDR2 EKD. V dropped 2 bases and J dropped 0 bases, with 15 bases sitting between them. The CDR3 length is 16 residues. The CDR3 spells CACDSVMGKYTDKLIF. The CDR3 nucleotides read TGTGCCTGTGACAGTGTGATGGGGAAGTACACCGATAAACTCATCTTT.

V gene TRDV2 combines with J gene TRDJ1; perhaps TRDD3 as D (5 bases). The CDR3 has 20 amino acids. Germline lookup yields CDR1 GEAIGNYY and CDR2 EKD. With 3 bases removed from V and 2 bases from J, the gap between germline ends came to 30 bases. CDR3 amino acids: CACDPVPILGDRVGTDKLIF. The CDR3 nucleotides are TGTGCCTGTGACCCGGTCCCCATACTCGGGGACCGGGTAGGGACCGATAAACTCATCTTT.

The CDR3, as DNA: TGTGCCTGTGACACCTTATCTAGTGGGGGACAATTCCCGTACACCGATAAACTCATCTTT. Translating it yields CACDTLSSGGQFPYTDKLIF. This rearrangement joins TRDV2 to TRDJ1; 7 nucleotides agree with TRDD3. J was trimmed by 0 bases and V by 0 bases; bases with no gene match: 18. The germline CDR1 and CDR2 sequences are GEAIGNYY and EKD. The CDR3 covers 20 residues.

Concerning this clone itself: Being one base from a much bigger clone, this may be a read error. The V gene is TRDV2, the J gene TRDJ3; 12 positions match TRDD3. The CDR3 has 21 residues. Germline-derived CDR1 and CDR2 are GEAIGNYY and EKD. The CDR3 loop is CACDTVLGDTKESWDTRKMFF. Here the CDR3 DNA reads TGTGCCTGTGACACCGTACTGGGGGATACAAAAGAGTCCTGGGACACCCGAAAGATGTTTTTC.

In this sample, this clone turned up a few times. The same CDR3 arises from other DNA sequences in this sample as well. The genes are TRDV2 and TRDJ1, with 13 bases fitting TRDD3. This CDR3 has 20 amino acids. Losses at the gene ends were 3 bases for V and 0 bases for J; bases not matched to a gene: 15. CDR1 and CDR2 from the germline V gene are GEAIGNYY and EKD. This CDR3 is CACDHMGQLGDTLYTDKLIF. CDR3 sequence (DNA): TGTGCCTGTGACCATATGGGTCAACTGGGGGATACGCTCTACACCGATAAACTCATCTTT.

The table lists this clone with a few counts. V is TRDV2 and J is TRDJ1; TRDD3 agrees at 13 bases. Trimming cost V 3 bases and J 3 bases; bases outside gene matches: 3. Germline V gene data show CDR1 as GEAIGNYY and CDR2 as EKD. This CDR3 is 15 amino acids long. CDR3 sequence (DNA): TGTGCCTGTGACTACTGGGGGATACGTCCCGATAAACTCATCTTT. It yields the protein CACDYWGIRPDKLIF.

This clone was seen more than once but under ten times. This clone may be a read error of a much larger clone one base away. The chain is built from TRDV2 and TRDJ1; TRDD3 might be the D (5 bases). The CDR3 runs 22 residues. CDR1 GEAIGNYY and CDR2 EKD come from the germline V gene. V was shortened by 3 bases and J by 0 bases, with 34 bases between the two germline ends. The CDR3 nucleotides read TGTGCCTGTGACCCCTTGGGAGGAACAGGGCGTACTTGGGGCAAATACACCGATAAACTCATCTTT. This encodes CACDPLGGTGRTWGKYTDKLIF.

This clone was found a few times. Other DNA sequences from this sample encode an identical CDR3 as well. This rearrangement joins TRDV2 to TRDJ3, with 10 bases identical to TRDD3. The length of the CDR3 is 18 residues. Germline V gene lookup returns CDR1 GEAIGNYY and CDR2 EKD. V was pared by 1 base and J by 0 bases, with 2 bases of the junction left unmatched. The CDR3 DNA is TGTGCCTGTGACACGACTGGGGGATCCTCCTGGGACACCCGACAGATGTTTTTC. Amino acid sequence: CACDTTGGSSWDTRQMFF.

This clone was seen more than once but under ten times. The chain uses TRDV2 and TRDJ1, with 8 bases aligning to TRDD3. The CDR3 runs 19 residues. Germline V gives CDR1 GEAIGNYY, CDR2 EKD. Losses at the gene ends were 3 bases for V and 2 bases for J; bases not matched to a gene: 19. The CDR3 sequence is CACDPLRILGATGTDKLIF. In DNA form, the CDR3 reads TGTGCCTGTGACCCCCTCCGGATACTGGGGGCCACCGGTACCGATAAACTCATCTTT.

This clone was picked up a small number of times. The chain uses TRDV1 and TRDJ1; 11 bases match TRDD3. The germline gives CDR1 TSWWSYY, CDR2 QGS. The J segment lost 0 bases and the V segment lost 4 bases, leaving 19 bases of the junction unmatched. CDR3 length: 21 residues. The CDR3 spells CALGGLPSYWGIIPYTDKLIF. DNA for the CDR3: TGTGCTCTTGGGGGCCTTCCTTCCTACTGGGGGATAATCCCGTACACCGATAAACTCATCTTT.

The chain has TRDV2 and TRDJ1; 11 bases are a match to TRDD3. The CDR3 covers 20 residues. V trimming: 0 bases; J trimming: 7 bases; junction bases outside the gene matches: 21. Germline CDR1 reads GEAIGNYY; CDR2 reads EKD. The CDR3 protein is CACDTLLRRGGLGDIGKLIF. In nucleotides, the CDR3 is TGTGCCTGTGACACCCTCCTACGGCGAGGAGGACTGGGGGATATTGGTAAACTCATCTTT.

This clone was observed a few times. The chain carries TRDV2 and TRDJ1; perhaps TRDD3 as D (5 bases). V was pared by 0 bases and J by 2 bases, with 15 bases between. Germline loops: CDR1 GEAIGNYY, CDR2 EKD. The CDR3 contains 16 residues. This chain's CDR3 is CACDTVWARGTDKLIF. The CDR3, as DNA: TGTGCCTGTGACACCGTCTGGGCCCGTGGGACCGATAAACTCATCTTT.

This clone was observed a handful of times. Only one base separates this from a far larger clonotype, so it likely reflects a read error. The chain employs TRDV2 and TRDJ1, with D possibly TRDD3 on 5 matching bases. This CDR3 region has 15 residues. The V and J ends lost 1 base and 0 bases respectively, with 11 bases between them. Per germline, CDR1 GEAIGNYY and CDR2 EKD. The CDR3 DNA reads TGTGCCTGTGACACATGGGGACCGTACACCGATAAACTCATCTTT. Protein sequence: CACDTWGPYTDKLIF.

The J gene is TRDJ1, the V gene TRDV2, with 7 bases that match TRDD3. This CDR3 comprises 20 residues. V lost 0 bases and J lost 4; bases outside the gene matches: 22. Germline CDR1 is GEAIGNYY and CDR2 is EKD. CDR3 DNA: TGTGCCTGTGACACCTTATCTAGTGGGGGACAATTCCCGTACATCGATAAACTCATCTTT. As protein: CACDTLSSGGQFPYIDKLIF.

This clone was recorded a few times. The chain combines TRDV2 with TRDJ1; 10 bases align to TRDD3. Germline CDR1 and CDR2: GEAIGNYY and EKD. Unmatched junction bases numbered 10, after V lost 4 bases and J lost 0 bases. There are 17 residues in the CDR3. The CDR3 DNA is TGTGCCTGTGATCTACTGGGGGATGGAGATTACACCGATAAACTCATCTTT. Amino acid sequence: CACDLLGDGDYTDKLIF.

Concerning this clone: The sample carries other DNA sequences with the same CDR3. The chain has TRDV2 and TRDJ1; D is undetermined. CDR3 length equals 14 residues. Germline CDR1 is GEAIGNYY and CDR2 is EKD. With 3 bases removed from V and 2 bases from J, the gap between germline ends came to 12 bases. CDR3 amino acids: CACDPLKGTDKLIF. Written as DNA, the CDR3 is TGTGCCTGTGACCCTCTTAAAGGGACCGATAAACTCATCTTT.

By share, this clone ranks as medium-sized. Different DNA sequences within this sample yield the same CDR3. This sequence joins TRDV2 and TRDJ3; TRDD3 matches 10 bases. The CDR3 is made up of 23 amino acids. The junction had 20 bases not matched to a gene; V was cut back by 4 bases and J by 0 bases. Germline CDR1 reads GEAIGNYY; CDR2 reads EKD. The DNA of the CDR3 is TGTGCCTGTGATACTACTGGGGGATCTGGCGGTACCGAACGCTCCTGGGACACCCGACAGATGTTTTTC. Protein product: CACDTTGGSGGTERSWDTRQMFF.

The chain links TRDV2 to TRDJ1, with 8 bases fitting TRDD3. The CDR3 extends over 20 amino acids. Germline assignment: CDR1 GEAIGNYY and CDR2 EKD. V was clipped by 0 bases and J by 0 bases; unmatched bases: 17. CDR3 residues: CACDTVTAGYEESNTDKLIF. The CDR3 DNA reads TGTGCCTGTGACACCGTAACAGCGGGATACGAAGAGTCGAACACCGATAAACTCATCTTT.

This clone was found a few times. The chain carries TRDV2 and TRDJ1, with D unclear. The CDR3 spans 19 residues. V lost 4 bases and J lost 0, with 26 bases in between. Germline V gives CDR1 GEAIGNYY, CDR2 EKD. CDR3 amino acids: CACDPIVPIRHKYTDKLIF. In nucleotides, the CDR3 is TGTGCCTGTGATCCCATTGTACCAATCCGTCACAAGTACACCGATAAACTCATCTTT.

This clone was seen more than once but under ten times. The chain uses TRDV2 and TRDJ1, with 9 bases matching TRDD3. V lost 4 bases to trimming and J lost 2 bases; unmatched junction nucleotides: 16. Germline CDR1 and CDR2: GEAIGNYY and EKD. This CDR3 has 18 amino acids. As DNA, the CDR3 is TGTGCCTGTGATCCTATAGGCCGGGGGATACCCAGGACCGATAAACTCATCTTT. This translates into CACDPIGRGIPRTDKLIF.

The CDR3 DNA is TGTGCCTGTGACTCGTACTGGGGGATAAAGGGTCCCGATAAACTCATCTTT. It encodes CACDSYWGIKGPDKLIF. V gene TRDV2 combines with J gene TRDJ1; 11 nucleotides agree with TRDD3. Germline values: CDR1 GEAIGNYY, CDR2 EKD. V shed 3 bases and J 3 bases; nucleotides not matched to a gene: 11. The CDR3 extends over 17 amino acids.